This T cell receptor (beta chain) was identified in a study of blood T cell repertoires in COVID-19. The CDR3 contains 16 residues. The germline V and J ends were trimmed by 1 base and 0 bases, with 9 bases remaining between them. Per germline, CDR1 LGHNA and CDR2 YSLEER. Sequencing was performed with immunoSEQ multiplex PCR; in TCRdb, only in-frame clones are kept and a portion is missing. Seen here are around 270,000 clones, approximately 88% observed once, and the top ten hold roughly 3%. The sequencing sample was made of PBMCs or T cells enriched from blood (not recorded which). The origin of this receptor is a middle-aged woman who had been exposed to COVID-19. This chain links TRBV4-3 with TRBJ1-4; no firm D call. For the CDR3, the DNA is TGCGCCAGCAGCCAAGGTCCAGCGACAACTAATGAAAAACTGTTTTTT. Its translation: CASSQGPATTNEKLFF.